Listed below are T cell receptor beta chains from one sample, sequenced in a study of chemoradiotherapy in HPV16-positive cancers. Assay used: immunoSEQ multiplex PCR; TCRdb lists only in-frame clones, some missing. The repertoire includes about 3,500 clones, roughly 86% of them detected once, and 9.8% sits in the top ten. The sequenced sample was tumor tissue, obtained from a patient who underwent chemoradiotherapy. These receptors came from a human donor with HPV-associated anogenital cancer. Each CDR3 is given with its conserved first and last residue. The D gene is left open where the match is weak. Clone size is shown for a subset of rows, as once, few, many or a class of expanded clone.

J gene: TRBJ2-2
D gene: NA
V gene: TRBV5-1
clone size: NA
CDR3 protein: CASSLRQTNTGELFF
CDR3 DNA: TGCGCCAGCAGCTTACGACAGACGAACACCGGGGAGCTGTTTTTT

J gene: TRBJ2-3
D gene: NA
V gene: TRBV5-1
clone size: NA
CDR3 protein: CASSSAGGTDTQYF
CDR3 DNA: TGCGCCAGCAGCTCGGCAGGGGGGACAGATACGCAGTATTTT

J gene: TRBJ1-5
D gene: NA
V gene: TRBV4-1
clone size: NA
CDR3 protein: CASSLKAGGTPTYSNQPQHF
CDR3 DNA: TGCGCCAGCAGCCTAAAGGCTGGCGGGACACCAACCTATAGCAATCAGCCCCAGCATTTT

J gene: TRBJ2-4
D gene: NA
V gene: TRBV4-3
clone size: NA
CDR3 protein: CASSPTGSRAKNIQYF
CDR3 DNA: TGCGCCAGCAGCCCGACAGGATCTAGGGCCAAAAACATTCAGTACTTC

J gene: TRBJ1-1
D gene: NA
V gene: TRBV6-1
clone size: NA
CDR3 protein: CASSGLPYTEAFF
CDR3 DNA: TGTGCCAGCAGTGGGCTCCCCTACACTGAAGCTTTCTTT

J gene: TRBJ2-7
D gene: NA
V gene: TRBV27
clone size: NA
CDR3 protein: CASSLGQPIAYEQYF
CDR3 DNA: TGTGCCAGCAGTTTAGGGCAACCCATAGCCTACGAGCAGTACTTC

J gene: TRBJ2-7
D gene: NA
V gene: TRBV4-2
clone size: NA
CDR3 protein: CASSHALGADYEQYF
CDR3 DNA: TGTGCCAGCAGCCATGCTTTGGGGGCCGACTACGAGCAGTACTTC

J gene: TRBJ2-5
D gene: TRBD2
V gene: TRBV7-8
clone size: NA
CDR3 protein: CASSTVGGGLAGKQETQYF
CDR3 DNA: TGTGCCAGCAGCACCGTAGGCGGTGGCCTAGCGGGGAAGCAAGAGACCCAGTACTTC

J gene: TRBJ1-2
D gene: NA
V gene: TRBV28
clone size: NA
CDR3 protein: CASSLTQASYGYTF
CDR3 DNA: TGTGCCAGCAGTTTGACTCAAGCGTCCTATGGCTACACCTTC

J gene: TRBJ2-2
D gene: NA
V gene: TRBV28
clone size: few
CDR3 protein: CASSSQGSLTGELFF
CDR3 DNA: TGTGCCAGCAGCTCCCAGGGTTCTCTCACCGGGGAGCTGTTTTTT

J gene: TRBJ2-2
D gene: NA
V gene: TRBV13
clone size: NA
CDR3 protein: CASSLMTVRNTGELFF
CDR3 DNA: TGTGCCAGCAGCTTGATGACAGTTCGGAACACCGGGGAGCTGTTTTTT

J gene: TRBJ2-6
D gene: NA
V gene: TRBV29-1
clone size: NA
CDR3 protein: CSVESYRSGANVLTF
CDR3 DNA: TGCAGCGTTGAAAGTTATAGGTCTGGGGCCAACGTCCTGACTTTC

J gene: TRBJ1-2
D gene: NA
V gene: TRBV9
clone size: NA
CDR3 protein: CASSVASGASGYTF
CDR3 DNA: TGTGCCAGCAGCGTAGCAAGTGGGGCCTCTGGCTACACCTTC

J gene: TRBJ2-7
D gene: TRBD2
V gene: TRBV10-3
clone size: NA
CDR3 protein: CAISAETSSGEQYF
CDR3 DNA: TGTGCCATCAGTGCTGAGACTAGCTCGGGCGAGCAGTACTTC

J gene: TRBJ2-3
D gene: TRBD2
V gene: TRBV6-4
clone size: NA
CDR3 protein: CASSDVAGGSTDTQYF
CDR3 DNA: TGTGCCAGCAGTGACGTGGCGGGGGGCAGCACAGATACGCAGTATTTT

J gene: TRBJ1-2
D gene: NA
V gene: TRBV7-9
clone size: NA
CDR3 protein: CASTQGQLGLYGYTF
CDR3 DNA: TGTGCCAGCACCCAAGGACAGCTAGGGCTCTATGGCTACACCTTC

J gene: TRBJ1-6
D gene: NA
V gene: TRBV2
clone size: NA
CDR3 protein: CASSELGSSYNSPLHF
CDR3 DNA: TGTGCCAGCAGTGAACTAGGGAGCTCCTATAATTCACCCCTCCACTTT

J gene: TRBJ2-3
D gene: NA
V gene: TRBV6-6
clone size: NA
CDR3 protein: CASSYGDTQYF
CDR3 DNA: TGTGCCAGCAGTTACGGCGATACGCAGTATTTT

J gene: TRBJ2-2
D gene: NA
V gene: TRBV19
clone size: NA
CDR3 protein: CASSMGGAGELFF
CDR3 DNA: TGTGCCAGTAGTATGGGCGGCGCCGGGGAGCTGTTTTTT

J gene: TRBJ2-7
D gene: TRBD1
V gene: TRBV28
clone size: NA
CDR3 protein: CASSPRGTGIQEYF
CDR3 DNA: TGTGCCAGCAGTCCAAGAGGGACAGGGATTCAAGAGTACTTC

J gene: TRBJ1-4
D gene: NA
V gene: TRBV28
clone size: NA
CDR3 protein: CASIYAGTVGTNEKLFF
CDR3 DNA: TGTGCCAGCATCTACGCGGGCACTGTAGGAACTAATGAAAAACTGTTTTTT

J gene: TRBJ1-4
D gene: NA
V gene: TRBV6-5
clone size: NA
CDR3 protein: CASTRTLNEKLFF
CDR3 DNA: TGTGCCAGCACCCGTACATTGAATGAAAAACTGTTTTTT

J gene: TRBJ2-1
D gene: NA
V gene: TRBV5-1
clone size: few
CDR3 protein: CASSLSLSSYNEQFF
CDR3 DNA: TGCGCCAGCAGCTTGTCGTTGAGCTCCTACAATGAGCAGTTCTTC

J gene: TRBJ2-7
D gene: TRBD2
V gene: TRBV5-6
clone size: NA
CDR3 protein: CASSRTRSEQYF
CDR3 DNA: TGTGCCAGCAGCCGGACTAGGAGCGAGCAGTACTTC

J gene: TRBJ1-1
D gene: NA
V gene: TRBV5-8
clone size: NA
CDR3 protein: CASSLFSSTEAFF
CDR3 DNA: TGTGCCAGCAGCTTGTTCAGTTCCACTGAAGCTTTCTTT

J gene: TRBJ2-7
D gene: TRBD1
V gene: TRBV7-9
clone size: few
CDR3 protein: CASSLGRTGGDEQYF
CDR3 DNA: TGTGCCAGCAGCTTAGGAAGGACAGGGGGTGACGAGCAGTACTTC

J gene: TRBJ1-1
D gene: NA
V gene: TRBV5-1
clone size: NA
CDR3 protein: CASSLEVAANTEAFF
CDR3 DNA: TGCGCCAGCAGCCTGGAGGTTGCTGCGAACACTGAAGCTTTCTTT

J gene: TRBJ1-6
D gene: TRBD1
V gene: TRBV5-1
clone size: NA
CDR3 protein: CASSGRTGGNSSPLHF
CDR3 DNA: TGCGCCAGCAGCGGGAGGACAGGGGGCAATAGTTCACCCCTCCACTTT

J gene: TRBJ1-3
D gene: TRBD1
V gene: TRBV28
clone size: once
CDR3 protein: CASYRGHGNTIYF
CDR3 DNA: TGTGCCAGCTACAGGGGGCATGGAAACACCATATATTTT

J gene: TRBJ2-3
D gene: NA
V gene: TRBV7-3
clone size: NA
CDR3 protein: CASSSTELSTDTQYF
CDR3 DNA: TGTGCCAGCAGCTCGACAGAACTTAGCACAGATACGCAGTATTTT

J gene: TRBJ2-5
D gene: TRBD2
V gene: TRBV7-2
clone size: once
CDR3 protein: CASSLVGLAETQYF
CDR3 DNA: TGTGCCAGCAGCTTAGTTGGACTAGCAGAGACCCAGTACTTC

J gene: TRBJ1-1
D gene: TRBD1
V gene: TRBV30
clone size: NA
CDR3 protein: CAWSRDSTNTEAFF
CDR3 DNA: TGTGCCTGGAGCCGGGACAGTACGAACACTGAAGCTTTCTTT

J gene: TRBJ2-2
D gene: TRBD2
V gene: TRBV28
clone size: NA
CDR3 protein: CASSQTSASGELFF
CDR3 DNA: TGTGCCAGCAGTCAGACTAGCGCCTCCGGGGAGCTGTTTTTT

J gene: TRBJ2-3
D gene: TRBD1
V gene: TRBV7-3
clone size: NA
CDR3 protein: CASSSTGGLDTQYF
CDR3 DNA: TGTGCCAGCAGCTCTACAGGGGGTTTGGATACGCAGTATTTT

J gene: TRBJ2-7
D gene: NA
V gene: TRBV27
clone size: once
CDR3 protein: CASSFQGPRGEQYF
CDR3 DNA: TGTGCCAGCAGTTTTCAGGGGCCGCGGGGCGAGCAGTACTTC

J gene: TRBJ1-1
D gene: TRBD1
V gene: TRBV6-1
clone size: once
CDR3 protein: CASSEDRGLTEAFF
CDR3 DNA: TGTGCCAGCAGCGAAGACAGGGGGCTCACTGAAGCTTTCTTT

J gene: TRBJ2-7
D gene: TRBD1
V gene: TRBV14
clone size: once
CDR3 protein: CASSQSYRDSPYEQYF
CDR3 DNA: TGTGCCAGCAGCCAAAGTTATCGGGACAGTCCCTACGAGCAGTACTTC

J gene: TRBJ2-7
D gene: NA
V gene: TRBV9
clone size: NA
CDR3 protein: CASSVDGWTGSYEQYF
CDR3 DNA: TGTGCCAGCAGCGTAGACGGGTGGACGGGGTCCTACGAGCAGTACTTC

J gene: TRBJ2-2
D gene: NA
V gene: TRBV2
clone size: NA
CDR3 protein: CASSRQTNTGELFF
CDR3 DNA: TGTGCCAGCAGTCGACAAACGAACACCGGGGAGCTGTTTTTT

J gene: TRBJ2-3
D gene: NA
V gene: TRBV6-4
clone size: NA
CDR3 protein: CASSDGGRFEDTQYF
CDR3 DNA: TGTGCCAGCAGTGACGGGGGTAGGTTTGAAGATACGCAGTATTTT

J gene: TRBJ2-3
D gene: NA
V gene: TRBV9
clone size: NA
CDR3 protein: CASSAEGGTDTQYF
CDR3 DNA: TGTGCCAGCAGCGCCGAAGGGGGCACAGATACGCAGTATTTT

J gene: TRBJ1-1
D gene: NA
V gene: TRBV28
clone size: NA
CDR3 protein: CASRVIGVGVTEAFF
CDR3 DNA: TGTGCCAGCAGAGTCATCGGTGTTGGCGTCACTGAAGCTTTCTTT

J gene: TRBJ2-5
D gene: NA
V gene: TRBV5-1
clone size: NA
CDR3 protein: CASSSSFPGETQYF
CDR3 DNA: TGCGCCAGCAGCTCCTCGTTTCCGGGGGAGACCCAGTACTTC

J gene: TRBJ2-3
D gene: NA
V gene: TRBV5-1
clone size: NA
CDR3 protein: CASSVEITGADTQYF
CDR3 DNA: TGCGCCAGCAGCGTGGAGATTACTGGGGCAGATACGCAGTATTTT

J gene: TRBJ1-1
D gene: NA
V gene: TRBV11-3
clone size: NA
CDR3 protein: CASSARGMNTEAFF
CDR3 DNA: TGTGCCAGCAGCGCCCGGGGAATGAACACTGAAGCTTTCTTT

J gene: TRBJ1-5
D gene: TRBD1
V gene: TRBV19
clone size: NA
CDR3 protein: CASSTGQGTRAQHF
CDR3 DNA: TGTGCCAGTAGTACGGGACAGGGTACTAGAGCCCAGCATTTT

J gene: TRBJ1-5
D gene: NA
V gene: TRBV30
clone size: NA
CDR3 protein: CAWTERDSNQPQHF
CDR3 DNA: TGTGCCTGGACCGAACGGGACAGCAATCAGCCCCAGCATTTT

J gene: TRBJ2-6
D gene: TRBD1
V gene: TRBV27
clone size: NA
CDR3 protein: CASSYQGAAGANVLTF
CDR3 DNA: TGTGCCAGCAGTTACCAGGGGGCCGCTGGGGCCAACGTCCTGACTTTC

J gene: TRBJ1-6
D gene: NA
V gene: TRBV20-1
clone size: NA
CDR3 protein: CSARVGSPLHF
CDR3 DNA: TGCAGTGCTAGAGTTGGTTCACCCCTCCACTTT